The clone carrying this T cell receptor beta chain was counted only a few times. The CDR3 sequence is 16 residues long. V was shortened by 1 base and J by 6 bases, with 19 bases between the two germline ends. Germline V gene data show CDR1 as SGHAT and CDR2 as FQNNGV. The source of the sample is a study of human T cells and chemical hapten exposure. Time point denoted: patch test 2, 6 weeks after DPC sensitization. Treatment meaning: therapeutic diphenylcyclopropenone sensitization with weekly scalp DPC. TCRdb fed the RACE reads into MiXCR, producing one record per CDR3 protein. The profile shows under 450,000 distinct CDR3 sequences, around 6% of them singletons.

The chain carries TRBV11-2 and TRBJ2-7; perhaps D is TRBD1 or TRBD2 (5 bases each). The source was whole blood, collected in connection with sensitization to the hapten diphenylcyclopropenone (DPC). This receptor was obtained from a woman between 18 and 29 years old with alopecia areata. Some clones in this sample may be carry-over from other donors' samples. The DNA for the CDR3 is TGTGCCAGCAGCTTAGCCCTTCAGGGAAGTGCGGGCGAGCAGTACTTC. The encoded protein is CASSLALQGSAGEQYF. The full variable domain, its missing parts supplied by reference TRBV11-2 and TRBJ2-7, is EAGVAQSPRYKIIEKRQSVAFWCNPISGHATLYWYQQILGQGPKLLIQFQNNGVVDDSQLPKDRFSAERLKGVDSTLKIQPAKLEDSAVYLCASSLALQGSAGEQYFGPGTRLTVT.